Here is one T cell receptor beta chain with its context. The data are from a study of blood T cell repertoires in COVID-19. This table comes from immunoSEQ multiplex PCR, and its TCRdb copy is limited to in-frame clones, with some not included. The sample includes 40,000 to 50,000 clones, approximately 83% seen only once; the top ten take roughly 48%. V lost 1 base and J 5 bases, leaving 11 bases between the germline ends. This CDR3 comprises 14 residues. Germline CDR1 is LNHDA and CDR2 is SQIVND (reference sequence). The origin of this receptor is a woman older than 75 with acute or convalescent COVID-19. The sample was peripheral blood. J is TRBJ1-1 and V is TRBV19; maybe TRBD1 (6 bases). CDR3 nucleotide sequence: TGTGCCAGTAGTATAGGAGGCCAGGGGACTGAAGCTTTCTTT. Amino acid sequence: CASSIGGQGTEAFF.